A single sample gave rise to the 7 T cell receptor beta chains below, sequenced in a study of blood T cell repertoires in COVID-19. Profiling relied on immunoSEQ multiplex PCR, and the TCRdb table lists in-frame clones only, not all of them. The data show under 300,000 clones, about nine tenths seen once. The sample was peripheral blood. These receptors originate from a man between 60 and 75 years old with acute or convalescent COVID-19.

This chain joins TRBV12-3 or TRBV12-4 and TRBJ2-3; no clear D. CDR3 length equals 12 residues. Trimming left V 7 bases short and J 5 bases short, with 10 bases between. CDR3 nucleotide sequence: TGTGCCAGCACAGTAAGTGGAGATACGCAGTATTTT. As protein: CASTVSGDTQYF.

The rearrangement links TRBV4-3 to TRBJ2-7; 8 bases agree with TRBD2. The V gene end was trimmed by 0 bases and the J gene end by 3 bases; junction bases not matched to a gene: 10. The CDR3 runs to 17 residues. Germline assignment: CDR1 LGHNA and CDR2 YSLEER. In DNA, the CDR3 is TGCGCCAGCAGCCAAGATCGTGGCGGGACTAGTAGCTACGAGCAGTACTTC. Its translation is CASSQDRGGTSSYEQYF.

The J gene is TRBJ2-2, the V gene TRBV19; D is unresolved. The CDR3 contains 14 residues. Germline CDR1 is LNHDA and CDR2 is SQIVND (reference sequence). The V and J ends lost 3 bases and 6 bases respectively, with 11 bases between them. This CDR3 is CASSIPVGPGELFF. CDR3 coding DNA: TGTGCCAGTAGTATCCCGGTTGGTCCCGGGGAGCTGTTTTTT.

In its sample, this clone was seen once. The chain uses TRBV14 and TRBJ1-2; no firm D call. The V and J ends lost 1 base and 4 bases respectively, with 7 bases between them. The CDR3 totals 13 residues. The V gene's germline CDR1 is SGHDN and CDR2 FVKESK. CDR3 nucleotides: TGTGCCAGCAGCCAAGGGAGTCTCTATGGCTACACCTTC. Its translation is CASSQGSLYGYTF.

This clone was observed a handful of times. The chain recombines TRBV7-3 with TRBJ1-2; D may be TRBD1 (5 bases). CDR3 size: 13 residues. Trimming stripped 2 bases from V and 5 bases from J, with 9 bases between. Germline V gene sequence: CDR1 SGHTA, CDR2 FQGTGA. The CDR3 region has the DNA TGTGCCAGCAGCTTAGATGGGGCGTATGGCTACACCTTC. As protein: CASSLDGAYGYTF.

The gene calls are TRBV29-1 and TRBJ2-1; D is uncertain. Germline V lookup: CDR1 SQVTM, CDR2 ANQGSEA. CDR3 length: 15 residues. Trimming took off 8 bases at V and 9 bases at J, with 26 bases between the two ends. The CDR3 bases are TGCAGCCTAGGAGAGAACCGCGGTGGTCTCGGTGAGCAGTTCTTC. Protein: CSLGENRGGLGEQFF.

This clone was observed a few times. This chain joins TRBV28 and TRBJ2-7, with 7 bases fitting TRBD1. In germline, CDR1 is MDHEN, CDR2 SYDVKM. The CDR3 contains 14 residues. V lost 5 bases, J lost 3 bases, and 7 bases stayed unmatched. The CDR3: CASSLGQPIYEQYF. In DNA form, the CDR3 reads TGTGCCAGCAGTCTGGGACAGCCCATCTACGAGCAGTACTTC.